There are many counts of the clone carrying this T cell receptor (beta chain). Its matching antigen is unknown. The data belong to a study of T cells in Graves' hyperthyroidism and ophthalmopathy. Amplification of TCR beta CDR3 regions used RNA as the template. Researchers ran a first-round RT-PCR on the TCR CDR3 using the HTBI primer set. TCRdb re-derived calls from the multiplex PCR reads in MiXCR, one entry per CDR3 protein. This table holds approximately 610,000 distinct CDR3 sequences, roughly 14% found once. Exclusion followed for patients with uncontrolled infection, other autoimmune disease, pregnancy or lactation. Study observations and caveats: The model identified upcoming ophthalmopathy a median 6.5 months ahead of onset. In blood, most of the thyroid clonotypes expanded above 0.001 were also present. Through a model of 13 V-J features, ophthalmopathy was separated from stable hyperthyroidism.

Between the trimmed V and J ends, which lost 8 bases and 5 bases, there was a span of 10 bases. CDR3 length: 11 residues. Germline V gene lookup returns CDR1 SNHLY and CDR2 FYNNEI. Sequencing was done on a sample of blood. The TCR comes from a woman aged 40 to 50 with Graves' ophthalmopathy. The chain links TRBV2 to TRBJ2-7, with a possible D match to TRBD1 (6 bases). CDR3 nucleotides: TGTGCCAGCGGAGGACAGAACGAGCAGTACTTC. Encoded protein: CASGGQNEQYF.